The 9 T cell receptor beta chains in this list originate from one sample, sequenced in a study of T cell clones after liver transplantation. The data were produced by immunoSEQ multiplex PCR, yet TCRdb's version contains in-frame clones alone and is incomplete. The sample has 12,000 to 15,000 clones, roughly 84% seen once. Specimen: CD8+ T cells from blood, collected around 44 months after liver transplant. The origin of the receptors is a human patient who received a liver transplant. Some of these T cells may belong to the graft donor.

The chain has TRBV7-8 and TRBJ1-2, with 7 bases matching TRBD1. The CDR3 is made up of 16 amino acids. Germline V gives CDR1 SGHVS, CDR2 FQNEAQ. J gave up 4 bases and V 0 bases, and 8 bases lay outside the gene matches. CDR3 amino acids: CASSLAVETGTYGYTF. The CDR3 region has the DNA TGTGCCAGCAGCTTAGCTGTTGAGACAGGGACCTATGGCTACACCTTC. Full variable domain (rest looked up from reference TRBV7-8 and TRBJ1-2): GAGVSQSPRYKVAKRGQDVALRCDPISGHVSLFWYQQALGQGPEFLTYFQNEAQLDKSGLPSDRFFAERPEGSVSTLKIQRTQQEDSAVYLCASSLAVETGTYGYTFGSGTRLTVV.

The chain joins TRBV27 to TRBJ2-2, with 7 bases identical to TRBD1. The V gene end was trimmed by 3 bases and the J gene end by 6 bases; junction bases not matched to a gene: 4. Germline CDR1 and CDR2: MNHEY and SMNVEV (reference sequence). The CDR3 is made up of 14 amino acids. Here the CDR3 DNA reads TGTGCCAGCAGTTTCCGACAGGGTTCCGGGGAGCTGTTTTTT. Translation gives CASSFRQGSGELFF.

This chain links TRBV9 with TRBJ2-7; D perhaps matches TRBD2 (6 bases). The CDR3 is made up of 11 amino acids. Germline CDR1 reads SGDLS; CDR2 reads YYNGEE. V was cut by 5 bases and J by 7 bases, with 10 bases left in between. The CDR3 loop reads CASSSGREQYF. CDR3 in DNA: TGTGCCAGCAGTTCCGGGAGAGAGCAGTACTTC.

The rearrangement links TRBV19 to TRBJ2-3; 8 bases agree with TRBD2. The ends lost 5 bases at V and 6 bases at J; junction bases unmatched: 16. The CDR3 runs 17 residues. Looked up from germline, CDR1 is LNHDA and CDR2 is SQIVND (reference sequence). The CDR3: CASSPFFSGMAGDTQYF. The CDR3 DNA sequence: TGTGCCAGTAGTCCGTTCTTTAGCGGGATGGCTGGGGATACGCAGTATTTT.

The chain joins TRBV10-1 to TRBJ2-1; tentatively, D is TRBD1 (6 bases). V was trimmed by 6 bases and J by 0 bases, leaving 18 bases between them. CDR3 size: 17 residues. Germline V gene lookup returns CDR1 WNHNN and CDR2 SYGVQD (reference sequence). CDR3 sequence: CASRGQPIFSSYNEQFF. Here the CDR3 DNA reads TGCGCCAGCAGAGGACAGCCCATTTTCAGCTCCTACAATGAGCAGTTCTTC.

The rearrangement links TRBV15 to TRBJ2-7, with D tentatively TRBD1 (6 bases). CDR1 is LNHNV, CDR2 YYDKDF, per germline (reference sequence). V dropped 4 bases and J dropped 1 base, with 8 bases sitting between them. This CDR3 has 13 amino acids. The CDR3 region is CATSIGQSYEQYF. The CDR3 DNA follows: TGTGCCACCAGCATCGGACAGTCCTACGAGCAGTACTTC.

The chain carries TRBV20-1 and TRBJ1-2; D is undetermined. From germline, CDR1 is DFQATT and CDR2 SNEGSKA (reference sequence). V was clipped by 8 bases and J by 5 bases, with 6 bases between them. The CDR3 has 9 amino acids. For the CDR3, the DNA is TGCAGTTCCCAATATGGCTACACCTTC. Encoded protein: CSSQYGYTF.

This rearrangement joins TRBV27 to TRBJ2-1, with D hard to call. The ends were cut back, 5 bases at V and 4 bases at J, with 3 bases in the middle. This CDR3 is built from 11 residues. The germline V gene encodes CDR1 MNHEY and CDR2 SMNVEV (reference sequence). The CDR3 DNA follows: TGTGCCAGCAGTGAGTACAATGAGCAGTTCTTC. This translates into CASSEYNEQFF.

This clone has a single count. V and J are TRBV7-9 and TRBJ1-4, with 7 bases fitting TRBD1. The CDR3 is 14 amino acids. The germline gives CDR1 SEHNR, CDR2 FQNEAQ (reference sequence). J gave up 3 bases and V 5 bases, and 3 bases lay outside the gene matches. The CDR3 region has the DNA TGTGCCAGCAGCCCTGGGACAGCTAATGAAAAACTGTTTTTT. It encodes CASSPGTANEKLFF.